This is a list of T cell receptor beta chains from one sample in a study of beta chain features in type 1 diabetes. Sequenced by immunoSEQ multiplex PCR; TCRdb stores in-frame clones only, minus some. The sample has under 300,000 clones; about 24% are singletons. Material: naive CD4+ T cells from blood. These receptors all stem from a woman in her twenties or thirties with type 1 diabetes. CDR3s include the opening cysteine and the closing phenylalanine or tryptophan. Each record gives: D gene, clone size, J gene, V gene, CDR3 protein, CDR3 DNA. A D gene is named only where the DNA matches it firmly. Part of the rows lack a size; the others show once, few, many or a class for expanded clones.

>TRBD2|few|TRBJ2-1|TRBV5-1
CASSLSLAEYNEQFF
TGCGCCAGCAGCTTGAGTCTAGCGGAATACAATGAGCAGTTCTTC
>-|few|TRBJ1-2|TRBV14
CASSRLGDYGYTF
TGTGCCAGCAGCCGTCTCGGTGACTATGGCTACACCTTC
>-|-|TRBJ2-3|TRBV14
CASSQVGFTQYF
TGTGCCAGCAGCCAAGTCGGGTTTACGCAGTATTTT
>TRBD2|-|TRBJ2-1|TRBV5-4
CASSGYGLASGRSYNEQFF
TGTGCCAGCAGTGGTTATGGGCTCGCTAGCGGGAGGTCCTACAATGAGCAGTTCTTC
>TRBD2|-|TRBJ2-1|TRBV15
CATSRDSSGNYNEQFF
TGTGCCACCAGCAGAGATTCTAGCGGGAACTACAATGAGCAGTTCTTC
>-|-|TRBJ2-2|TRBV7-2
CASRVEGANTGELFF
TGTGCCAGCAGAGTAGAAGGAGCGAACACCGGGGAGCTGTTTTTT
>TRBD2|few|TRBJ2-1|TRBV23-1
CASSQGRLREGSYNEQFF
TGCGCCAGCAGTCAAGGTCGGTTGCGGGAGGGCTCCTACAATGAGCAGTTCTTC
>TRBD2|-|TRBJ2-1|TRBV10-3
CAISDPLADSYNEQFF
TGTGCCATCAGTGACCCACTAGCGGACTCCTACAATGAGCAGTTCTTC
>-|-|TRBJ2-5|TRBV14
CASSQGYSGETQYF
TGTGCCAGCAGCCAAGGTTACTCTGGAGAGACCCAGTACTTC
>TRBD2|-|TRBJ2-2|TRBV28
CASSLGLAGQDGELFF
TGTGCCAGCAGTTTGGGACTAGCGGGACAGGACGGGGAGCTGTTTTTT
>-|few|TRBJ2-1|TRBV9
CASSVGGIGSYNEQFF
TGTGCCAGCAGCGTAGGAGGTATCGGGTCCTACAATGAGCAGTTCTTC
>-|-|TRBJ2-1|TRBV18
CASSLSESSYNEQFF
TGTGCCAGCTCACTCTCCGAGAGCTCCTACAATGAGCAGTTCTTC
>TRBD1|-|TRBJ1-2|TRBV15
CATSRVGTAYGYTF
TGTGCCACCAGCAGAGTGGGGACAGCCTATGGCTACACCTTC
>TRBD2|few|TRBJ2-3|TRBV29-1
CSVEGTSGTDTQYF
TGCAGCGTTGAGGGGACTAGCGGGACAGATACGCAGTATTTT
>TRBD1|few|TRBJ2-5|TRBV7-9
CASSQAQGAGETQYF
TGTGCCAGCAGCCAAGCTCAGGGGGCAGGAGAGACCCAGTACTTC
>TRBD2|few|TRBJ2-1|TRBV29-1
CSVLAAGVFHEQFF
TGCAGCGTTTTGGCAGCGGGAGTTTTCCATGAGCAGTTCTTC
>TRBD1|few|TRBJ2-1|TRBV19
CASSKQGVSYNEQFF
TGTGCCAGTAGTAAACAGGGGGTCTCCTACAATGAGCAGTTCTTC
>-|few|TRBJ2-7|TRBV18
CASSPRGSYEQYF
TGTGCCAGCTCACCCAGGGGATCCTACGAGCAGTACTTC
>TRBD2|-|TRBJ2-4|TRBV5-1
CASSLLDGGRGIQYF
TGCGCCAGCAGCTTGCTAGACGGGGGGAGAGGCATTCAGTACTTC
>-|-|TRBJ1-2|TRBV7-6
CASSLGQAEYGYTF
TGTGCCAGCAGCTTAGGGCAGGCTGAATATGGCTACACCTTC
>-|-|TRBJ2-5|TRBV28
CASRRDLETQYF
TGTGCCAGCAGGCGGGACTTGGAGACCCAGTACTTC
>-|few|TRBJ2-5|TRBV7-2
CASSLVQSGPETQYF
TGTGCCAGCAGCTTAGTCCAAAGCGGGCCGGAGACCCAGTACTTC
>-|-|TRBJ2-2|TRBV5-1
CASSLPSAGSNTGELFF
TGCGCCAGCAGCTTACCCTCGGCGGGCTCGAACACCGGGGAGCTGTTTTTT
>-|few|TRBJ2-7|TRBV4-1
CASSQGGGRRYEQYF
TGCGCCAGCAGCCAAGGTGGCGGACGGAGGTACGAGCAGTACTTC